This entry concerns a single TCR beta chain. Its cognate antigen is unknown. Selection required adequate fresh-frozen tumor tissue plus more than two years' survival data. The trim removed 9 bases at V and 7 bases at J, leaving 7 bases unmatched. CDR3 length: 13 residues. Germline values: CDR1 LNHDA, CDR2 SQIVND (reference sequence). These data come from a study of glioma-infiltrating T cells after dendritic cell vaccination. Study-wide results and caveats: No direct clonality-survival link was found; a diverse polyclonal response may matter.

Sequenced by immunoSEQ multiplex PCR; TCRdb stores in-frame clones only, minus some. The repertoire holds fewer than 85,000 clones, with roughly 90% as singletons. This receptor was taken from a human donor with glioblastoma. The specimen was blood, collected before dendritic cell vaccination. The chain recombines TRBV19 with TRBJ1-4; 8 bases are a match to TRBD1. This CDR3 is CASGQGFGEKLFF. The CDR3 DNA reads as TGTGCCAGCGGACAGGGTTTTGGTGAAAAACTGTTTTTT.